These 22 T cell receptor beta chains share one sample of origin, sequenced in a study of T cell repertoires in cytomegalovirus infection. TCRdb called the reads again in MiXCR, with one record for every CDR3 protein. Of fewer than 350,000 distinct CDR3 sequences listed, over 7.5% are singletons. Sequencing was performed on PBMCs. The receptors were gathered from a human donor in good health (CMV status not recorded). Some clones in this sample may be carry-over from other donors' samples.

This clonotype was observed a few times. The chain carries TRBV7-9 and TRBJ2-7; D is possibly TRBD1 or TRBD2 (5 bases each). In germline, CDR1 is SEHNR, CDR2 FQNEAQ (reference sequence). The V and J ends lost 4 bases and 1 base respectively, with 11 bases between them. The CDR3 spans 14 residues. CDR3 sequence reads: CASSSGTQSYEQYF. CDR3 bases: TGTGCCAGCAGCTCAGGGACGCAGTCCTACGAGCAGTACTTC.

This clonotype was seen more than once but under ten times. This chain links TRBV9 with TRBJ1-2; D is ambiguous. The germline V and J ends were trimmed by 4 bases and 8 bases, with 18 bases remaining between them. The CDR3 has 14 amino acids. CDR1 and CDR2 (germline): SGDLS, YYNGEE. CDR3 nucleotides: TGTGCCAGCAGCCCAGAGTCGGCGGCGTTCGGCTACACCTTC. It is translated as CASSPESAAFGYTF. The full variable domain, completed using reference TRBV9 and TRBJ1-2, is DSGVTQTPKHLITATGQRVTLRCSPRSGDLSVYWYQQSLDQGLQFLIQYYNGEERAKGNILERFSAQQFPDLHSELNLSSLELGDSALYFCASSPESAAFGYTFGSGTRLTVV.

The table lists this clonotype with many counts. The chain uses TRBV7-6 and TRBJ1-5; the match to TRBD1 covers 7 bases. Trimming at V came to 5 bases and at J to 0 bases, leaving 10 bases not matched to a gene. Germline V gene data show CDR1 as SGHVS and CDR2 as FNYEAQ. The length of the CDR3 is 17 residues. The CDR3, as DNA: TGTGCCAGCAGCACGACAGGGAACCCTTATAGCAATCAGCCCCAGCATTTT. Translated, it gives CASSTTGNPYSNQPQHF.

This clonotype occurred many times. No DNA is shown, since the ends of the CDR3 on it are uncertain; the CDR3 is the one TCRdb lists. CDR3 in amino acids: CASSSSGQGMNEQFF. This chain links TRBV7-2 with TRBJ2-1; no check of the table's D call, TRBD1, against the DNA was made. Germline lookup yields CDR1 SGHTA and CDR2 FQGNSA. Termini included, the CDR3 measures 15 amino acids.

This sequence joins TRBV28 and TRBJ1-2; TRBD1 matches at 9 bases. With 2 bases clipped from V and 5 bases from J, the junction kept 3 bases outside the gene matches. The CDR3 runs 14 residues. CDR1 is MDHEN, CDR2 SYDVKM, per germline. The CDR3 loop is CASSLGTGRYGYTF. Written as DNA, the CDR3 is TGTGCCAGCAGTTTAGGGACAGGGCGGTATGGCTACACCTTC.

This clonotype was seen a few times. The chain couples TRBV19 to TRBJ1-5; D is uncertain. The CDR3 has 12 amino acids. V was trimmed by 8 bases and J by 8 bases, leaving 13 bases between them. Germline V gene data show CDR1 as LNHDA and CDR2 as SQIVND (reference sequence). The chain's CDR3 is CASGRAVEPQHF. The DNA for the CDR3 is TGTGCCAGTGGCCGGGCCGTGGAGCCCCAGCATTTT.

This clonotype was detected many times. The chain employs TRBV28 and TRBJ2-5; D might be TRBD1 or TRBD2, each matching 5 bases. Germline CDR1 MDHEN, CDR2 SYDVKM. This CDR3 comprises 16 residues. V was clipped by 2 bases and J by 1 base, with 14 bases between them. The CDR3 region is CASSLGLGTLQETQYF. CDR3 sequence (DNA): TGTGCCAGCAGTTTAGGTTTAGGGACCCTCCAAGAGACCCAGTACTTC. The full variable domain, with the rest looked up from reference TRBV28 and TRBJ2-5, is DVKVTQSSRYLVKRTGEKVFLECVQDMDHENMFWYRQDPGLGLRLIYFSYDVKMKEKGDIPEGYSVSREKKERFSLILESASTNQTSMYLCASSLGLGTLQETQYFGPGTRLLVL.

Ten or more counts support this clonotype. The chain has TRBV7-2 and TRBJ2-7, with a tentative D call TRBD2 (5 bases). Germline V gene lookup returns CDR1 SGHTA and CDR2 FQGNSA. The CDR3 totals 12 residues. V was trimmed by 5 bases and J by 12 bases, leaving 17 bases between them. The CDR3 region is CASSDGLLGWYF. DNA of the CDR3: TGTGCCAGCAGCGACGGACTTCTCGGGTGGTACTTC.

This clonotype has ten or more counts. The V and J genes are TRBV5-1 and TRBJ2-2; D may be TRBD1 or TRBD2 (5 bases each). Germline V gives CDR1 SGHRS, CDR2 YFSETQ. The CDR3 length is 14 residues. V dropped 7 bases and J dropped 4 bases, with 14 bases sitting between them. The CDR3 is CASGPGTLTGELFF. In nucleotides, the CDR3 is TGCGCCAGCGGTCCCGGGACCCTCACCGGGGAGCTGTTTTTT. The whole variable domain, remainder taken from reference TRBV5-1 and TRBJ2-2, is KAGVTQTPRYLIKTRGQQVTLSCSPISGHRSVSWYQQTPGQGLQFLFEYFSETQRNKGNFPGRFSGRQFSNSRSEMNVSTLELGDSALYLCASGPGTLTGELFFGEGSRLTVL.

In this sample, this clonotype turned up a few times. At one end the junction does not follow the germline gene, possibly because of a read error. The CDR3 DNA is TGTGCCAGCTCACAAAGGACGGACTCCTACGAGCAGCACTTC. Translated, it gives CASSQRTDSYEQHF. The chain is built from TRBV18 and TRBJ2-7; possibly TRBD2 for D (5 bases). This CDR3 has 14 amino acids. Germline assignment: CDR1 KGHSH and CDR2 LQKENI.

This clonotype appeared many times. The chain uses TRBV7-9 and TRBJ2-7; D uncertain. V shed 8 bases and J shed 2 bases, with 10 bases lying between them. Germline V gene lookup returns CDR1 SEHNR and CDR2 FQNEAQ (reference sequence). The CDR3 is 12 amino acids. Written as DNA, the CDR3 is TGTGCCAGCGGCCCCCACCCCTACGAGCAGTACTTC. Amino acids: CASGPHPYEQYF.

At least ten counts were recorded for this clonotype. The gene calls are TRBV7-2 and TRBJ2-7, with D uncertain. Germline assignment: CDR1 SGHTA and CDR2 FQGNSA. The CDR3 contains 13 residues. The V end was cut by 7 bases, the J end by 1 base, with 11 bases between. This chain's CDR3 is CASIAPASYEQYF. In DNA, the CDR3 is TGTGCCAGCATCGCCCCCGCATCCTACGAGCAGTACTTC.

This rearrangement joins TRBV7-9 to TRBJ1-1; the D gene is possibly TRBD1 (5 bases). CDR3 length equals 15 residues. Per germline, CDR1 SEHNR and CDR2 FQNEAQ (reference sequence). Trimming stripped 0 bases from V and 7 bases from J, with 15 bases between. This CDR3 is CASSLAESGSNEAFF. The DNA of the CDR3 is TGTGCCAGCAGCTTAGCGGAGTCAGGGAGTAATGAAGCTTTCTTT.

V gene TRBV6-2 or TRBV6-3 combines with J gene TRBJ2-1; possible D gene TRBD1, 6 bases. Germline lookup yields CDR1 MNHEY and CDR2 SVGEGT. Deletions cut 7 bases from V and 0 bases from J, with 16 bases between. The length of the CDR3 is 16 residues. The CDR3 loop is CASTEATGISYNEQFF. The DNA for the CDR3 is TGTGCCAGCACCGAAGCCACAGGGATCTCCTACAATGAGCAGTTCTTC.

Many counts were recorded for this clonotype. The V call is TRBV6-2 or TRBV6-3, the J call TRBJ2-1; either TRBD1 or TRBD2 may fit D (6 bases each). The CDR3 contains 18 residues. The ends were cut back, 5 bases at V and 3 bases at J, with 23 bases in the middle. Germline CDR1 MNHEY, CDR2 SVGEGT. For the CDR3, the DNA is TGTGCCAGCAGTCCTCAAAAGGGGGGATCCTATTACTACAATGAGCAGTTCTTC. Translating it yields CASSPQKGGSYYYNEQFF.

This clonotype was counted ten times or more. The chain couples TRBV7-2 to TRBJ2-1; D perhaps matches TRBD1 (5 bases). Germline V lookup: CDR1 SGHTA, CDR2 FQGNSA. The CDR3 is made up of 14 amino acids. V was shortened by 1 base and J by 10 bases, with 14 bases between the two germline ends. The CDR3 DNA is TGTGCCAGCAGCTTAGTTCCAGGGTCGGTGGAGCAGTTCTTC. This gives the protein CASSLVPGSVEQFF.

In its sample, this clonotype was seen many times. CDR3 residues: CASASSGRARGTRTDTQYF. The CDR3 DNA reads TGTGCCAGCGCAAGTAGCGGGAGGGCTAGAGGGACTCGCACAGATACGCAGTATTTT. The V and J genes are TRBV6-2 or TRBV6-3 and TRBJ2-3; 11 bases match TRBD2. V lost 8 bases and J lost 1; bases outside the gene matches: 17. The CDR3 has 19 residues. Germline values: CDR1 MNHEY, CDR2 SVGEGT.

The V gene is TRBV6-2 or TRBV6-3, the J gene TRBJ2-1; maybe TRBD1 (5 bases). The germline V and J ends were trimmed by 7 bases and 10 bases, with 20 bases remaining between them. The CDR3 sequence is 14 residues long. The germline gives CDR1 MNHEY, CDR2 SVGEGT. In nucleotides, the CDR3 is TGTGCCAGCAACCGGGCTTACCCCCAGGGAGAGCAGTTCTTC. Amino acids: CASNRAYPQGEQFF.

This clonotype was observed many times. The CDR3 spells CASSLSPTGARQPQHF. As DNA, the CDR3 is TGTGCCAGCAGTTTATCCCCGACAGGGGCTCGGCAGCCCCAGCATTTT. This rearrangement joins TRBV27 to TRBJ1-5; the match to TRBD1 covers 8 bases. Germline V CDR1 and CDR2: MNHEY, SMNVEV (reference sequence). Trimming at V came to 0 bases and at J to 7 bases, leaving 8 bases not matched to a gene. This CDR3 spans 16 amino acids.

Only a few counts were recorded for this clonotype. The chain combines TRBV19 with TRBJ2-2; D is undetermined. The CDR3 has 13 amino acids. Trimming left V 2 bases short and J 6 bases short, with 7 bases between. Germline-derived CDR1 and CDR2 are LNHDA and SQIVND (reference sequence). The CDR3 region has the DNA TGTGCCAGTAGTATACTACGACCCGGGGAGCTGTTTTTT. This encodes CASSILRPGELFF.

This clonotype has only a few counts. The chain uses TRBV19 and TRBJ2-7; 8 bases line up with TRBD1. Trimming at V came to 5 bases and at J to 4 bases, leaving 7 bases not matched to a gene. The CDR3 sequence is 14 residues long. Per the germline V gene, CDR1 is LNHDA and CDR2 is SQIVND (reference sequence). In DNA, the CDR3 is TGTGCCAGTAGTCCCCGGGACAGGAGGTACGAGCAGTACTTC. As protein: CASSPRDRRYEQYF.

This clonotype was detected many times. The V call is TRBV28, the J call TRBJ2-1; 10 nucleotides line up with TRBD2. In germline, CDR1 is MDHEN, CDR2 SYDVKM. This CDR3 is 18 amino acids long. J gave up 1 base and V 1 base, and 7 bases lay outside the gene matches. DNA for the CDR3: TGTGCCAGCAGTTTATCGTGGTCTAGCGGGAGTTCCTACAATGAGCAGTTCTTC. This encodes CASSLSWSSGSSYNEQFF.